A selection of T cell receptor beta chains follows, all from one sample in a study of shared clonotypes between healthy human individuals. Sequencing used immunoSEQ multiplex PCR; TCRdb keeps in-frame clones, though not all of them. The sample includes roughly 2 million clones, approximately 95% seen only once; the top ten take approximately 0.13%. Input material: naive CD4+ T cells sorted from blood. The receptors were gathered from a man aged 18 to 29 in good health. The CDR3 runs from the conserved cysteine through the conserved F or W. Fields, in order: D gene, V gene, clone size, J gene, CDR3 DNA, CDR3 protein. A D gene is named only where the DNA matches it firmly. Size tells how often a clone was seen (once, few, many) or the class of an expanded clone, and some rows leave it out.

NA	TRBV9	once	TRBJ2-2	TGTGCCAGCAGCGCCCGGAGGGGCGACACCGGGGAGCTGTTTTTT	CASSARRGDTGELFF
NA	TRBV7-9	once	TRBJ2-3	TGTGCCAGCACCCACACAGATACGCAGTATTTT	CASTHTDTQYF
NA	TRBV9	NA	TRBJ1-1	TGTGCCAGCAGCGCCGGGACGTCCCCTGAAGCTTTCTTT	CASSAGTSPEAFF
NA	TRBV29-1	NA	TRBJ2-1	TGCAGCGTGTGGACCTACAATGAGCAGTTCTTC	CSVWTYNEQFF
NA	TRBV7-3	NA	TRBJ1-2	TGTGCCAGCAGCCCCCAAAGTGGGAACTATGGCTACACCTTC	CASSPQSGNYGYTF
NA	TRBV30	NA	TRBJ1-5	TGTGCCTGGAGTCAAAGGATTGGGGGTTTAAGCAATCAGCCCCAGCATTTT	CAWSQRIGGLSNQPQHF
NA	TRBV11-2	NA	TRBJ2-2	TGTGCCAGCAGCGAGGACCGACAGAGATCGAACACCGGGGAGCTGTTTTTT	CASSEDRQRSNTGELFF
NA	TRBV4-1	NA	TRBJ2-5	TGCGCCAGCAGCCAGATAGGACGGATCCAAGAGACCCAGTACTTC	CASSQIGRIQETQYF
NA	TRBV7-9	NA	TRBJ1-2	TGTGCCAGCAGCTTGGTCCAGGCTGTGAACTATGGCTACACCTTC	CASSLVQAVNYGYTF
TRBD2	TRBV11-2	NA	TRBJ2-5	TGTGCCAGCAGCTTAACGAGCGGGGGGGAAGGGACCCAGTACTTC	CASSLTSGGEGTQYF
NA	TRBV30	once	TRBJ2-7	TGTGCCTGGTACAGGGTAGACCGCTACGAGCAGTACTTC	CAWYRVDRYEQYF
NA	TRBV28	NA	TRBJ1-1	TGTGCCAGCAGTCTCTCCGGGGGATCAACTGAAGCTTTCTTT	CASSLSGGSTEAFF
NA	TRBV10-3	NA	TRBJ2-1	TGTGCCATCAGTGAGTCTTACAGGGTCGATGAGCAGTTCTTC	CAISESYRVDEQFF
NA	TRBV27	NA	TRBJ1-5	TGTGCCAGCAGTTTATCTCCCCTCAGAGATCAGCCCCAGCATTTT	CASSLSPLRDQPQHF
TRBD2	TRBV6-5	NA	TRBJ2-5	TGTGCCAGCAGTTCCCCGGCTAGCGGGAGAGAGACCCAGTACTTC	CASSSPASGRETQYF
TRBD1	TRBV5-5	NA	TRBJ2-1	TGTGCCAGCAGCTTAGGACAGGGCTCCTACAATGAGCAGTTCTTC	CASSLGQGSYNEQFF
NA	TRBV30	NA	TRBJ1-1	TGTGCCTGGAGAACAAACACTGAAGCTTTCTTT	CAWRTNTEAFF
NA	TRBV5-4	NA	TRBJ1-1	TGTGCCAGCAGCGTCGGTAGGGTGAACACTGAAGCTTTCTTT	CASSVGRVNTEAFF
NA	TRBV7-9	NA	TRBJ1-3	TGTGCCAGCAGCCCATCTGGAAACACCATATATTTT	CASSPSGNTIYF
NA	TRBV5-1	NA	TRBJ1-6	TGCGCCAGCAGCTCCCGAAGGGGTTCACCCCTCCACTTT	CASSSRRGSPLHF
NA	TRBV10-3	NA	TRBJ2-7	TGTGCCATCAGTGGCCAGGACGGAACCTACGAGCAGTACTTC	CAISGQDGTYEQYF
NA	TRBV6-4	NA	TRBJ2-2	TGTGCCAGCAGCGCTGACACCGGGGAGCTGTTTTTT	CASSADTGELFF
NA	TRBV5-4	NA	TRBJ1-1	TGTGCCAGCAGCTTGGCCGGGGGGTACACTGAAGCTTTCTTT	CASSLAGGYTEAFF
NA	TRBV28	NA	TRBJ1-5	TGTGCCAGCAGTGAGGTTAGCAATCAGCCCCAGCATTTT	CASSEVSNQPQHF
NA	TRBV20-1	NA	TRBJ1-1	TGCAGTGCTAGAAGCACTGAAGCTTTCTTT	CSARSTEAFF
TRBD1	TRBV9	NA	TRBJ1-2	TGTGCCAGCAGCGTAGCTGAGGTGGTCAGGGGGGCGTCTGGCTACACCTTC	CASSVAEVVRGASGYTF
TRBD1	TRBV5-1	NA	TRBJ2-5	TGCGCCAGCAGTCTAACAGGGGGGAAGGAGACCCAGTACTTC	CASSLTGGKETQYF
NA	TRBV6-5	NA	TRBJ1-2	TGTGCCAGCAGTTCCACCCGGGATGGGGGCTATGGCTACACCTTC	CASSSTRDGGYGYTF
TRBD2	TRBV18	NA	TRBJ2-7	TGTGCCAGCTCACCAGAGCGGGGGGGCATCGGATACGAGCAGTACTTC	CASSPERGGIGYEQYF
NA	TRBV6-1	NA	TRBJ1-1	TGTGCCAGCAGTGAAGTTGCGACAGTAATAAACACTGAAGCTTTCTTT	CASSEVATVINTEAFF
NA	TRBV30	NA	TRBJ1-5	TGTGCCTGGAGTCGTACAGGATCGGAATACCAGCCCCAGCATTTT	CAWSRTGSEYQPQHF
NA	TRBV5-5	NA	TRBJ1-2	TGTGCCAGCAGCCCTAGCCGGGGGGACTATGGCTACACCTTC	CASSPSRGDYGYTF
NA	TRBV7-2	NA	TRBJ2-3	TGTGCCAGCAGCTTAGGCGGGTGGAGAACAGATACGCAGTATTTT	CASSLGGWRTDTQYF
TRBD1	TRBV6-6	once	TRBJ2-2	TGTGCCAGCAGTTACCGCCCAGGGGGCAACACCGGGGAGCTGTTTTTT	CASSYRPGGNTGELFF
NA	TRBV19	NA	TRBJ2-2	TGTGCCAGTAGTATAGGGGCGGGAACGACCGGGGAGCTGTTTTTT	CASSIGAGTTGELFF
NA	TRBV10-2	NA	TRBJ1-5	TGCGCCAGCAGTGAGGGACAGTTTAGCAATCAGCCCCAGCATTTT	CASSEGQFSNQPQHF
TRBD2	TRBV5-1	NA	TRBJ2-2	TGCGCCAGCAGCTTGGGCCTAGCGGGCGGGGAGCTGTTTTTT	CASSLGLAGGELFF
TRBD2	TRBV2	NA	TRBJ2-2	TGTGCCAGCACGACCCGGGAGGGCGGGGAGCTGTTTTTT	CASTTREGGELFF
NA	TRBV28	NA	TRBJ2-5	TGTGCCAGCAGGGGCGCTAAGTTGGAGACCCAGTACTTC	CASRGAKLETQYF
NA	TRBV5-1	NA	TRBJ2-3	TGCGCCAGCCGGGTGGAGGGAACAGATACGCAGTATTTT	CASRVEGTDTQYF
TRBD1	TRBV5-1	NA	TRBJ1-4	TGCGCCAGCGCCCCCCAGGGGGCTAATAATGAAAAACTGTTTTTT	CASAPQGANNEKLFF
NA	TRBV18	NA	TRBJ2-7	TGTGCCAGCTCACCACAAACCGAGCAGTACTTC	CASSPQTEQYF